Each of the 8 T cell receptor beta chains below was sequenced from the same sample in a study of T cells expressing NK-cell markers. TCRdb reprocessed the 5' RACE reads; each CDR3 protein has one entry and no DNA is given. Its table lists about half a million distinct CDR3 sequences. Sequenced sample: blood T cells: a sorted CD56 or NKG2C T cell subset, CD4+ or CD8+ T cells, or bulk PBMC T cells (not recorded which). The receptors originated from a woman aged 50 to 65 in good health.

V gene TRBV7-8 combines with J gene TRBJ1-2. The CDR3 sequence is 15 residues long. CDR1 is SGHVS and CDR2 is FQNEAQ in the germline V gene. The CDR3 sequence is CASSPKGPELYGYTF.

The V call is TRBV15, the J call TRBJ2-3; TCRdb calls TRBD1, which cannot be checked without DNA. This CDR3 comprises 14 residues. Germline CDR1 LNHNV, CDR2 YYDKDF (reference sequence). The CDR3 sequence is CATRRTGGRDTQYF.

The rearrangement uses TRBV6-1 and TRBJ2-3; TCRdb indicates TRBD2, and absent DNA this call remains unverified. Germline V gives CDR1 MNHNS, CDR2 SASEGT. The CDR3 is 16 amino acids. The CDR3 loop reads CASSGLGLAATDTQYF.

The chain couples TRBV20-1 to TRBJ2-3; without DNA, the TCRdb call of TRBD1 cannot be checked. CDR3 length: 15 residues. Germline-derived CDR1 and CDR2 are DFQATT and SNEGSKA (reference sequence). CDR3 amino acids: CSALQGTGLADTQYF.

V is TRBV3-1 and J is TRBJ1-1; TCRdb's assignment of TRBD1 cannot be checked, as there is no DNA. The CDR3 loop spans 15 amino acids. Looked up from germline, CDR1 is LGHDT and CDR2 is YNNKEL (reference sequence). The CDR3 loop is CASSQRETGGPEAFF.

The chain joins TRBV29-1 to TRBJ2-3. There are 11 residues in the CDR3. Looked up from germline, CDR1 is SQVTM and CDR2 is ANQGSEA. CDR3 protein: CSVVTSLAAYF.

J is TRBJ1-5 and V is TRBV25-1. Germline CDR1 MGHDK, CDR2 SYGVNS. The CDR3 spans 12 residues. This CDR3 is CASSVGNQPQHF.

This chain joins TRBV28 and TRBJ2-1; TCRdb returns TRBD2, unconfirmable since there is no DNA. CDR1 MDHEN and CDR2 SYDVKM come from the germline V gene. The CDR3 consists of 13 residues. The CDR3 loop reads CASSPSRALRKFF.